This TCR beta chain stems from a study of breast tumors, draining lymph nodes, adjacent tissues. Points from the study as a whole: Findings are consistent with lymph node origin and intratumoral expansion of most tumor T cells. That most tumor T cells come from lymph nodes remained unproven.

The germline V gene has CDR1 MNHEY and CDR2 SMNVEV (reference sequence). V lost 3 bases, J lost 3 bases, and 9 bases lay in between. This CDR3 spans 14 amino acids. Samples came from axillary lymph nodes draining the breast cancer. This clonotype has ten or more counts. Its antigen is unknown. From the multiplex PCR reads, TCRdb called clonotypes with MiXCR, one entry per CDR3 protein. The sample consists of some 120,000 distinct CDR3 sequences, 20% of them appearing once. Sequencing was performed on axillary lymph node tissue. The chain recombines TRBV27 with TRBJ1-5; D gene ambiguous. This clonotype was obtained from a female donor with breast cancer. Some clones in this sample may be carry-over from other donors' samples. CDR3 sequence (DNA): TGTGCCAGCAGTTTTCAAGGTTACAATCAGCCCCAGCATTTT. Its translation is CASSFQGYNQPQHF.